These T cell receptor beta chains were read from a single sample in a study of OX40 agonist ivuxolimab in advanced cancers. Using immunoSEQ multiplex PCR, the repertoire was profiled, and TCRdb retains in-frame clones only, with some absent. The sample lists 70,000 or so clones, approximately 78% occurring once. The sample here was CD4+ or CD8+ T cells sorted from blood, taken in a trial of the OX40 agonist ivuxolimab. Receptor source: an adult with an advanced solid tumor such as melanoma, head and neck, liver or kidney cancer. Each CDR3 is given with its conserved first and last residue. Fields, in order: clone size, V gene, J gene, D gene, CDR3 protein, CDR3 DNA. The D gene is left open where the match is weak. Only some rows state a clone size, as once, few, many or a class for expanded clones.

>few|TRBV19|TRBJ2-4|NA
CARPHLSRSFEDIQYF
TGTGCCAGACCCCACCTTAGCAGGTCTTTTGAAGACATTCAGTACTTC
>few|TRBV27|TRBJ1-5|NA
CASSYRGNQPQHF
TGTGCCAGCAGTTACAGGGGCAATCAGCCCCAGCATTTT
>once|TRBV7-2|TRBJ1-4|NA
CASSFGGGNNEKLFF
TGTGCCAGCAGCTTTGGAGGGGGTAATAATGAAAAACTGTTTTTT
>NA|TRBV7-8|TRBJ2-2|TRBD1
CASSLDATGGIGELFF
TGTGCCAGCAGCTTAGATGCGACAGGGGGCATCGGGGAGCTGTTTTTT
>NA|TRBV15|TRBJ2-7|NA
CATSSRLLTDRYEQYF
TGTGCCACCAGCAGTCGCCTGCTGACTGATCGTTACGAGCAGTACTTC
>NA|TRBV5-1|TRBJ1-1|NA
CASSLTGPMNTEAFF
TGCGCCAGCAGCTTAACAGGCCCCATGAACACTGAAGCTTTCTTT
>NA|TRBV9|TRBJ2-2|NA
CASSLAVTGELFF
TGTGCCAGCAGCCTTGCAGTCACCGGGGAGCTGTTTTTT
>NA|TRBV2|TRBJ1-4|TRBD1
CASSEGLGQRATNEKLFF
TGTGCCAGCAGTGAAGGGTTGGGACAGCGGGCAACTAATGAAAAACTGTTTTTT
>NA|TRBV2|TRBJ1-6|NA
CASSYRRTDSPLHF
TGTGCCAGTAGCTACAGGAGGACGGATTCACCCCTCCACTTT
>NA|TRBV10-3|TRBJ2-7|NA
CAITGDPLYEQYF
TGTGCCATCACAGGGGACCCCCTTTACGAGCAGTACTTC
>NA|TRBV2|TRBJ1-2|TRBD1
CASGRGGAYGYTF
TGTGCCAGCGGTAGAGGGGGCGCCTATGGCTACACCTTC
>NA|TRBV28|TRBJ2-7|TRBD2
CASTQGGGPSYEQYF
TGTGCCAGCACCCAAGGCGGGGGGCCCTCCTACGAGCAGTACTTC
>NA|TRBV6-5|TRBJ1-2|TRBD1
CASSGDRLGYTF
TGTGCCAGCAGTGGGGACAGACTCGGCTACACCTTC
>NA|TRBV27|TRBJ2-7|NA
CASSLRGEDGEQYF
TGTGCCAGCAGTTTGAGGGGGGAGGATGGGGAGCAGTACTTC
>many|TRBV14|TRBJ2-1|NA
CASSRPLTTISNEQFF
TGTGCCAGCAGTCGCCCCCTTACAACAATTAGCAATGAGCAGTTCTTC
>NA|TRBV5-6|TRBJ1-3|NA
CASSLFGSQSSGNTIYF
TGTGCCAGCAGCTTGTTCGGGTCACAGAGCTCTGGAAACACCATATATTTT
>NA|TRBV28|TRBJ2-5|TRBD2
CASSLSSGGEPGTQYF
TGTGCCAGCAGTTTATCAAGCGGGGGGGAACCCGGGACCCAGTACTTC
>NA|TRBV27|TRBJ1-1|NA
CASTPTRAGRFSEAFF
TGTGCCAGCACCCCGACACGGGCAGGGAGGTTCTCTGAAGCTTTCTTT
>NA|TRBV29-1|TRBJ2-4|NA
CSVNARTTKNIQYF
TGCAGCGTTAACGCCCGGACCACCAAAAACATTCAGTACTTC
>NA|TRBV29-1|TRBJ1-5|NA
CSVGWTGNQPQHF
TGCAGCGTTGGCTGGACAGGCAATCAGCCCCAGCATTTT
>once|TRBV6-5|TRBJ2-3|NA
CASSYYYLGTDTQYF
TGTGCCAGCAGTTACTACTATCTGGGCACAGATACGCAGTATTTT
>NA|TRBV6-5|TRBJ2-1|NA
CASRGENNFEQFF
TGTGCCAGCAGAGGTGAGAATAATTTTGAGCAGTTCTTC
>NA|TRBV6-5|TRBJ2-5|NA
CASSQEGVYRETQYF
TGTGCCAGCAGCCAAGAGGGGGTATATCGGGAGACCCAGTACTTC
>NA|TRBV19|TRBJ1-5|NA
CASSMGAWHSNQPQHF
TGTGCCAGTAGTATGGGAGCGTGGCATAGCAATCAGCCCCAGCATTTT
>NA|TRBV5-8|TRBJ2-5|NA
CASSLEEYGALYF
TGTGCCAGCAGCTTGGAGGAGTATGGAGCCCTCTACTTC
>NA|TRBV5-1|TRBJ2-7|TRBD1
CASSPWGTGGAPGYEQYF
TGCGCCAGCAGCCCTTGGGGGACAGGGGGCGCCCCGGGGTACGAGCAGTACTTC
>NA|TRBV7-7|TRBJ2-1|NA
CASSPSMGVSNNEQFF
TGTGCCAGCAGCCCCAGCATGGGGGTCAGTAACAATGAGCAGTTCTTC
>few|TRBV30|TRBJ1-1|NA
CAGVRGGTEAFF
TGTGCCGGGGTTCGGGGAGGAACTGAAGCTTTCTTT
>medium-sized|TRBV28|TRBJ2-7|TRBD1
CASSGTGPDGYEQYF
TGTGCCAGCAGTGGGACAGGACCGGATGGCTACGAGCAGTACTTC
>NA|TRBV4-2|TRBJ1-4|TRBD1
CATAPVWRGPEKLFF
TGTGCCACCGCCCCTGTTTGGAGGGGGCCTGAAAAACTGTTTTTT
>NA|TRBV7-2|TRBJ2-7|NA
CASSLGVNTYEQYF
TGTGCCAGCAGCTTAGGGGTAAATACCTACGAGCAGTACTTC
>NA|TRBV15|TRBJ2-5|NA
CATSRDSTDIETQYF
TGTGCCACCAGCAGAGATAGCACGGATATCGAGACCCAGTACTTC
>NA|TRBV7-8|TRBJ2-2|NA
CAHPRQGGRNTGELFF
TGTGCCCACCCCCGGCAGGGAGGCCGTAACACCGGGGAGCTGTTTTTT
>NA|TRBV6-1|TRBJ2-5|NA
CASKTTANQETQYF
TGTGCCAGCAAAACCACAGCGAACCAAGAGACCCAGTACTTC
>NA|TRBV6-1|TRBJ1-3|NA
CASVTGHSGNTIYF
TGTGCCAGCGTGACAGGCCACTCTGGAAACACCATATATTTT
>NA|TRBV9|TRBJ2-7|TRBD2
CASSAGLAGYEQYF
TGTGCCAGCAGCGCGGGACTAGCGGGGTACGAGCAGTACTTC
>NA|TRBV21-1|TRBJ1-1|NA
CASSPLRDGNTEAFF
TGTGCCAGCAGCCCCTTGCGGGACGGGAACACTGAAGCTTTCTTT
>once|TRBV11-2|TRBJ2-5|TRBD2
CASSPVGRGGRVVKETQYF
TGTGCCAGCAGCCCGGTTGGGCGGGGGGGCCGGGTGGTGAAAGAGACCCAGTACTTC
>NA|TRBV4-1|TRBJ1-2|NA
CASSQVPGNGYTF
TGCGCCAGCAGCCAAGTCCCAGGGAATGGCTACACCTTC
>once|TRBV2|TRBJ1-6|NA
CASRERALVGLFSPLHF
TGTGCCAGCAGGGAGAGGGCACTAGTGGGATTATTTTCACCCCTCCACTTT
>NA|TRBV19|TRBJ2-3|NA
CASSIVSGSSTDTQYF
TGTGCCAGTAGTATAGTCAGCGGCTCTAGCACAGATACGCAGTATTTT
>few|TRBV5-1|TRBJ2-3|TRBD2
CASSLGSSGSTDTQYF
TGCGCCAGCAGCTTGGGGTCTAGCGGATCGACAGATACGCAGTATTTT
>NA|TRBV7-2|TRBJ1-4|NA
CASSYRGGVGSDEKLFF
TGTGCCAGCAGCTACCGCGGTGGGGTGGGTTCGGATGAAAAACTGTTTTTT
>NA|TRBV4-1|TRBJ2-7|TRBD1
CASRLPQGVSPYEQYF
TGCGCCAGCAGACTCCCCCAGGGGGTGAGTCCCTACGAGCAGTACTTC
>NA|TRBV28|TRBJ2-7|TRBD2
CASTSYGPSGSYEQYF
TGTGCCAGCACCTCTTACGGGCCTAGCGGGTCCTACGAGCAGTACTTC
>NA|TRBV14|TRBJ1-1|NA
CASSQPGMNTEAFF
TGTGCCAGCAGCCAACCCGGGATGAACACTGAAGCTTTCTTT
>NA|TRBV5-5|TRBJ1-2|TRBD1
CASSLDVRGLDYGYTF
TGTGCCAGCAGCTTGGACGTCAGGGGGCTGGACTATGGCTACACCTTC
>NA|TRBV11-2|TRBJ2-1|TRBD1
CASSSGDRVNGEQFF
TGTGCCAGCAGCTCGGGGGACAGGGTCAACGGTGAGCAGTTCTTC
>NA|TRBV27|TRBJ2-3|NA
CASSRGYSTDTQYF
TGTGCCAGCAGTAGAGGGTATTCCACAGATACGCAGTATTTT
>NA|TRBV5-8|TRBJ1-1|NA
CASSQPRQSTEAFF
TGTGCCAGCAGCCAACCGCGGCAGTCTACTGAAGCTTTCTTT
>NA|TRBV15|TRBJ2-6|NA
CATSREGAFSGANVLTF
TGTGCCACCAGCAGAGAAGGGGCGTTCTCTGGGGCCAACGTCCTGACTTTC
>NA|TRBV6-1|TRBJ2-5|TRBD2
CASSEARLAVGRETQYF
TGTGCCAGCAGTGAAGCTCGACTAGCTGTGGGGAGGGAGACCCAGTACTTC
>NA|TRBV6-5|TRBJ2-7|NA
CASSPGGGGHEQYF
TGTGCCAGCAGCCCAGGTGGCGGGGGCCACGAGCAGTACTTC
>NA|TRBV6-5|TRBJ1-2|NA
CASSPLGGFDGYTF
TGTGCCAGCAGTCCCCTGGGAGGGTTTGATGGCTACACCTTC
>NA|TRBV2|TRBJ2-7|NA
CASGGQTNSYEQYF
TGTGCCAGCGGGGGCCAAACTAACTCCTACGAGCAGTACTTC
>once|TRBV5-4|TRBJ1-1|NA
CASSLGHMRTEAFF
TGTGCCAGCAGCTTGGGCCACATGCGGACTGAAGCTTTCTTT
>NA|TRBV27|TRBJ2-5|NA
CASSSLGEGAKRGTQYF
TGTGCCAGCAGTTCCCTCGGGGAGGGGGCAAAGAGGGGGACCCAGTACTTC